The 20 T cell receptor beta chains below come from one sample, sequenced in a study of beta chain features in type 1 diabetes. All of the isolated RNA was reverse transcribed, so expressed TCRB transcripts were sequenced. This table comes from immunoSEQ multiplex PCR, and its TCRdb copy is limited to in-frame clones, with some not included. Here the sample spans 310,000 or so clones, 9.5% to 12% being singletons. The specimen was naive CD4+ T cells from blood. These receptors were collected from a woman aged 25 to 45 in good health.

J is TRBJ2-1 and V is TRBV19; 7 positions match TRBD2. CDR1 LNHDA and CDR2 SQIVND come from the germline V gene (reference sequence). The J segment lost 9 bases and the V segment lost 5 bases, leaving 4 bases of the junction unmatched. The CDR3 contains 12 residues. CDR3 nucleotide sequence: TGTGCCAGTAGTCGACTAGCTGGTGAGCAGTTCTTC. This gives the protein CASSRLAGEQFF. Filled out from reference TRBV19 and TRBJ2-1, the complete variable domain reads DGGITQSPKYLFRKEGQNVTLSCEQNLNHDAMYWYRQDPGQGLRLIYYSQIVNDFQKGDIAEGYSVSREKKESFPLTVTSAQKNPTAFYLCASSRLAGEQFFGPGTRLTVL.

As for this clone: Other nucleotide sequences from this sample produce the same CDR3. The chain is built from TRBV29-1 and TRBJ2-7; 8 bases are shared with TRBD2. V was pared by 4 bases and J by 0 bases, with 5 bases of the junction left unmatched. Germline CDR1 is SQVTM and CDR2 is ANQGSEA. CDR3 length: 14 amino acids. The CDR3 loop is CSVVGLAGSYEQYF. CDR3 DNA: TGCAGCGTTGTGGGGCTAGCGGGCTCCTACGAGCAGTACTTC.

The rearrangement links TRBV11-2 to TRBJ2-1, with 7 bases that match TRBD2. This CDR3 is 19 amino acids long. The junction had 20 bases not matched to a gene; V was cut back by 5 bases and J by 4 bases. CDR1 and CDR2 from the germline V gene are SGHAT and FQNNGV. The CDR3 loop is CASSRMGSLADSRYNEQFF. The CDR3 coding sequence is TGTGCCAGCAGCCGCATGGGAAGCCTAGCGGACTCGCGATACAATGAGCAGTTCTTC.

The chain carries TRBV7-2 and TRBJ1-2; D is uncertain. This CDR3 spans 13 amino acids. Germline CDR1 SGHTA, CDR2 FQGNSA. Deletions cut 3 bases from V and 2 bases from J, with 7 bases between. CDR3 DNA sequence: TGTGCCAGCAGCTTGGCTGAAAACTATGGCTACACCTTC. As protein: CASSLAENYGYTF.

The genes are TRBV4-3 and TRBJ2-3; tentatively, D is TRBD2 (6 bases). Germline CDR1 is LGHNA and CDR2 is YSLEER. Deletions cut 1 base from V and 4 bases from J, with 12 bases between. This CDR3 contains 15 residues. DNA of the CDR3: TGCGCCAGCAGCCAAGTGTTCGGGAGCGCAGATACGCAGTATTTT. Amino acid sequence: CASSQVFGSADTQYF.

In nucleotides, the CDR3 is TGTGCCAGCAGGGACTTAAGCAATCAGCCCCAGCATTTT. Its protein product is CASRDLSNQPQHF. The J gene is TRBJ1-5, the V gene TRBV6-6; D is uncertain. The CDR3 extends over 13 amino acids. From germline, CDR1 is MNHNY and CDR2 SVGAGI (reference sequence). V was clipped by 6 bases and J by 1 base, with 7 bases between them.

The chain employs TRBV10-2 and TRBJ2-7; 11 positions match TRBD1. CDR3 length: 15 residues. V lost 7 bases and J lost 3; bases outside the gene matches: 8. CDR1 and CDR2 from the germline V gene are WSHSY and SAAADI. This CDR3 reads CASTPTGTGGYEQYF. The DNA of the CDR3 is TGCGCCAGCACCCCGACCGGGACAGGGGGCTACGAGCAGTACTTC.

This clone was seen more than once but under ten times. V usage is TRBV4-1 and J usage is TRBJ2-5; TRBD1 matches 7 bases. This CDR3 is built from 15 residues. CDR1 MGHRA and CDR2 YSYEKL come from the germline V gene. V was pared by 6 bases and J by 3 bases, with 10 bases of the junction left unmatched. Here the CDR3 DNA reads TGCGCCAGCAGACGAACAGGGGACAAAAAAGAGACCCAGTACTTC. Its translation: CASRRTGDKKETQYF.

This chain uses TRBV7-2 with TRBJ2-1, with a possible D match to TRBD2 (6 bases). The CDR3 is made up of 16 amino acids. Germline-derived CDR1 and CDR2 are SGHTA and FQGNSA. Trimming removed 2 bases at V and 0 bases at J, with 11 bases between. The CDR3 DNA follows: TGTGCCAGCAGCTTACGTGGGGGGAGCTCCTACAATGAGCAGTTCTTC. It codes for CASSLRGGSSYNEQFF.

This clone has just a few counts. This chain links TRBV4-2 with TRBJ2-2, with TRBD1 identical over 7 bases. CDR1 LGHNA and CDR2 YNFKEQ come from the germline V gene. The CDR3 extends over 15 amino acids. The junction had 5 bases not matched to a gene; V was cut back by 4 bases and J by 3 bases. CDR3 amino acids: CASSRGQGDTGELFF. In DNA form, the CDR3 reads TGTGCCAGCAGCCGAGGGCAGGGGGACACCGGGGAGCTGTTTTTT.

The chain uses TRBV28 and TRBJ2-7; D gene unclear. The germline gives CDR1 MDHEN, CDR2 SYDVKM. V was clipped by 3 bases and J by 2 bases, with 8 bases between them. The CDR3 is 13 residues long. This CDR3 is CASSLEGAYEQYF. Here the CDR3 DNA reads TGTGCCAGCAGTTTGGAAGGAGCCTACGAGCAGTACTTC.

This chain links TRBV18 with TRBJ2-1, with TRBD2 identical over 8 bases. Per germline, CDR1 KGHSH and CDR2 LQKENI. The CDR3 runs 15 residues. V was clipped by 4 bases and J by 3 bases; unmatched bases: 5. CDR3 sequence reads: CASSLSSGHYNEQFF. The CDR3 coding sequence is TGTGCCAGCTCACTTTCTAGCGGGCACTACAATGAGCAGTTCTTC.

The rearrangement joins TRBV20-1 to TRBJ2-7; TRBD2 might be the D (5 bases). The V gene lost 5 bases and the J gene lost 7 bases, with 12 bases spanning the gap. This CDR3 is 11 amino acids long. CDR1 and CDR2 from the germline V gene are DFQATT and SNEGSKA (reference sequence). The CDR3 reads CSAFEGNEQYF. CDR3 sequence (DNA): TGCAGTGCTTTTGAGGGCAATGAGCAGTACTTC.

V gene TRBV9 combines with J gene TRBJ2-3; TRBD1 agrees at 8 bases. V gave up 4 bases and J gave up 5 bases; unmatched junction bases: 9. There are 15 residues in the CDR3. CDR1 and CDR2 from the germline V gene are SGDLS and YYNGEE. The CDR3 DNA sequence: TGTGCCAGCAGCACGGGACAGGACTACCGAGATACGCAGTATTTT. Its protein product is CASSTGQDYRDTQYF.

The rearrangement uses TRBV28 and TRBJ2-5, with 7 bases lining up with TRBD2. The CDR3 extends over 15 amino acids. With 6 bases clipped from V and 2 bases from J, the junction kept 9 bases outside the gene matches. Germline V gene lookup returns CDR1 MDHEN and CDR2 SYDVKM. The CDR3 coding sequence is TGTGCCAGCAGGGGGGAGGGAGCGGGGCAAGAGACCCAGTACTTC. Residues: CASRGEGAGQETQYF.

The chain has TRBV18 and TRBJ1-5, with 9 bases that match TRBD1. The CDR3 length is 16 residues. The trim removed 2 bases at V and 4 bases at J, leaving 6 bases unmatched. Germline V gene data show CDR1 as KGHSH and CDR2 as LQKENI. This CDR3 reads CASSPTTGTGNQPQHF. CDR3 DNA: TGTGCCAGCTCACCAACAACCGGGACAGGGAATCAGCCCCAGCATTTT.

This clone was seen a few times. This chain joins TRBV7-2 and TRBJ2-1; 8 bases line up with TRBD2. The CDR3 runs 16 residues. With V trimmed by 4 bases and J by 6 bases, 11 bases remained unmatched. Germline lookup yields CDR1 SGHTA and CDR2 FQGNSA. CDR3 in DNA: TGTGCCAGCAGCTCGGGGGGGAGCACGGTAGGCAATGAGCAGTTCTTC. It specifies CASSSGGSTVGNEQFF.

The sample holds a few counts of this clone. The sample has other DNA sequences that encode this CDR3 too. V gene TRBV30 combines with J gene TRBJ1-2; 8 bases line up with TRBD1. After removal of 3 bases from V and 5 bases from J, the junction contained 5 bases not matched to a gene. Germline V lookup: CDR1 GTSNPN, CDR2 SVGIG (reference sequence). This CDR3 is 13 amino acids long. The CDR3 sequence is CAWSRTGSYGYTF. CDR3 bases: TGTGCCTGGAGCCGGACAGGGTCTTATGGCTACACCTTC.

V usage is TRBV19 and J usage is TRBJ1-2, with 8 bases identical to TRBD1. V trimming: 5 bases; J trimming: 8 bases; junction bases outside the gene matches: 7. Germline assignment: CDR1 LNHDA and CDR2 SQIVND (reference sequence). CDR3 length equals 13 residues. CDR3 sequence reads: CASSAGQGGGYTF. CDR3 in DNA: TGTGCCAGTAGTGCCGGACAGGGAGGCGGCTACACCTTC.

The J gene is TRBJ2-2, the V gene TRBV18; D is perhaps TRBD1 (6 bases). V lost 6 bases to trimming and J lost 0 bases, with 23 bases between them. The CDR3 contains 19 residues. CDR1 KGHSH and CDR2 LQKENI come from the germline V gene. This chain's CDR3 is CASSPLPGTHLANTGELFF. For the CDR3, the DNA is TGTGCCAGCTCCCCTCTACCTGGGACACACCTCGCGAACACCGGGGAGCTGTTTTTT.